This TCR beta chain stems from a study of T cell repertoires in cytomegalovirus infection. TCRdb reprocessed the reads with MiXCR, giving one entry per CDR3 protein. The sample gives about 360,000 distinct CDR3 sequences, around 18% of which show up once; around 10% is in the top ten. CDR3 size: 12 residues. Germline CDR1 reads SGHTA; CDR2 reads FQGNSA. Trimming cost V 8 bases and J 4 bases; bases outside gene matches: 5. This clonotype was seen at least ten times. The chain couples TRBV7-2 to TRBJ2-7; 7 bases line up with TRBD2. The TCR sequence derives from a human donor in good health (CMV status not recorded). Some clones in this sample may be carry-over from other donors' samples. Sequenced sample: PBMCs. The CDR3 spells CASGRAAYEQYF. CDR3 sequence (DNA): TGTGCCAGCGGGAGGGCCGCTTACGAGCAGTACTTC.